Listed below are T cell receptor beta chains from one sample, sequenced in a study of blood T cell repertoires in COVID-19. Clones were sequenced by immunoSEQ multiplex PCR, and TCRdb holds only the in-frame ones, with some missing. The sample holds some 31,000 clones, over 90% seen once. Sequencing was done on a sample of peripheral blood. The receptors originated from a human donor in a cohort sampled during active COVID-19. Both conserved end residues are part of each CDR3. Each record gives: clone size, V gene, J gene, CDR3 protein. A clone size is listed for some rows: how often the clone was seen (once, few, many), or a class if it is expanded.

NA,TRBV27,TRBJ2-7,CASSFRRGAGEQYF
NA,TRBV5-5,TRBJ1-2,CASSMGQFGGYTF
NA,TRBV25-1,TRBJ1-3,CASSELRNTIYF
once,TRBV5-1,TRBJ2-3,CASSLGQGAPDTQYF
NA,TRBV4-1,TRBJ2-7,CASSQVGQTYEQYF
NA,TRBV2,TRBJ2-7,CASSAPIGGYLYEQYF
once,TRBV5-6,TRBJ1-2,CASSFQGDYGYTF
few,TRBV19,TRBJ1-1,CASIGQGATEAFF
NA,TRBV6-5,TRBJ1-2,CASRLQGALYGYTF
NA,TRBV2,TRBJ2-7,CASSAGLTHEQYF
NA,TRBV6-5,TRBJ1-4,CASRKQGLDEKLFF
NA,TRBV28,TRBJ2-7,CASSSRGGDIRREQYF
NA,TRBV20-1,TRBJ2-1,CSAHQNNEQFF
NA,TRBV21-1,TRBJ2-2,CASQAPDLNTGELFF
NA,TRBV2,TRBJ1-1,CASKRGPDTEAFF
NA,TRBV7-2,TRBJ2-7,CASSLGTYSSYEQYF
NA,TRBV6-2/TRBV6-3,TRBJ1-1,CASSSRGQNTEAFF
NA,TRBV5-1,TRBJ2-7,CASSKEGTASYEQYF
NA,TRBV24-1,TRBJ2-2,CATSSWNTGELFF
NA,TRBV15,TRBJ2-1,CATRTGSSSGDSYNEQFF
NA,TRBV7-9,TRBJ1-1,CASSLANRGNTEAFF
NA,TRBV6-2/TRBV6-3,TRBJ2-2,CASSYRASGAGELFF
NA,TRBV6-5,TRBJ2-3,CASTTGGWKDTQYF
NA,TRBV5-4,TRBJ1-3,CASSYRLGGISGNTIYF
NA,TRBV7-6,TRBJ1-1,CASSLGAGAMNTEAFF
NA,TRBV7-9,TRBJ1-1,CASSSTGGKAFF
few,TRBV6-5,TRBJ2-2,CASSYSRGSGELFF
NA,TRBV30,TRBJ2-5,CARNDRGRGETQYF
NA,TRBV9,TRBJ2-5,CASSVGTLYQETQYF
few,TRBV10-1,TRBJ2-7,CASGKFRTGGSYEQYF
NA,TRBV9,TRBJ2-7,CASGGGFQEQYF
NA,TRBV5-8,TRBJ1-1,CASSADQGREDTEAFF
once,TRBV27,TRBJ2-5,CASSWTGDQETQYF
NA,TRBV10-3,TRBJ1-1,CAISEGLPEAFF
NA,TRBV11-3,TRBJ2-5,CASSSQGARETQYF